This TCR beta chain was profiled in a study of CD8 T cells in Susac syndrome. Random hexamers were used to reverse transcribe an amount of roughly 0.5 to 1 ug RNA. TCRdb reanalysed the immunoSEQ multiplex PCR reads using MiXCR and keeps one entry per CDR3 protein. Counted here are about 70,000 distinct CDR3 sequences, 96% occurring once; the ten biggest clones make up around 0.11%. Germline CDR1 is SGHRS and CDR2 is YFSETQ. Germline trimming cut 5 bases from V and 4 bases from J; bases unmatched to any gene: 4. The CDR3 runs to 13 residues. What was sequenced was CD4+ T cells from PBMCs. The chain couples TRBV5-1 to TRBJ2-5; 8 nucleotides match TRBD2. This sequence was found in a human donor with multiple sclerosis. The CDR3 sequence: CASRPTSGETQYF. CDR3 sequence (DNA): TGCGCCAGCAGGCCAACTAGCGGAGAGACCCAGTACTTC.